The present entry profiles one T cell receptor beta chain with its context. Its recognized antigen is unknown. No much larger clonotype is one base removed from it; base qualities were not supplied. This sample stems from a study of cytomegalovirus exposure and HLA in healthy donors (TCRdb year 2017). Background on the whole study: An earlier analysis of under 600 of the donors reported about 250 Gb of sequence data and 117 million unique TCR beta sequences from about 200 million T cells. To study patterns of TCR occurrence, a later analysis re-analyzed previously published TCR beta repertoires from 500 to 850 donors and added high-resolution HLA genotyping. Rather than using new phenotypic data, the later analysis identified candidate immune exposures from TCR beta sequences and from how often those sequences occurred across donors. To predict cytomegalovirus infection status, the study combined high-throughput TCR immunosequencing, statistical association of individual TCRs with disease status, and machine learning. Besides the first cohort of roughly 700 subjects, a separate validation cohort made up of roughly 120 different subjects was used. In a later genetic analysis, genome-wide SNP genotypes for about 55% of the roughly 700 donors were used, and that subset was treated as a discovery cohort. The T cell repertoires of about 700 subjects were profiled by immunosequencing and related to cytomegalovirus serostatus. Typing coverage differed by locus: A, B, C, DRB1 and DQB1 were typed in roughly 620-630 donors, DQA1 in roughly 500, DPA1 in 600 to 610, and DPB1 in just under 480. An early release that covered roughly 600 HLA-typed donors contained approximately 320 gigabases of sequencing data and tens of millions of unique TCR sequences. All discovery cohort repertoires had been generated on a single sequencing platform. About five DR-DQ haplotypes were handled as single units for association and clustering, since linkage in the cohort was strong. Donor age, sex, ethnicity and CMV serostatus were collected together with the repertoire data. In an earlier analysis of a few hundred of the donors, high-throughput TCR beta sequencing was used to judge whether each TCR beta V gene segment behaved as functional or pseudogenic. HLA typing covered class I and class II loci at four-digit resolution. Among under 450 genotyped donors of the cohort, an average of approximately 240,000 unique TCR beta nucleotide sequences were sequenced per donor, around 20% of them non-productive. The study aimed to test whether signatures of past pathogen exposure could be identified by cataloging public T cell receptors. Of the 350 to 400 genotyped donors, about 84% fell in the genetic ancestry cluster associated with self-reported Caucasian donors.

The investigation overall reported the following: The classifier was reported to diagnose cytomegalovirus status with high specificity and sensitivity in both the original and validation cohorts. In a later genetic analysis, fewer N-insertions in productive TCRs were reported among donors in an Asian-associated ancestry cluster than the 666-donor mean. The study listed 164 TCR beta chains as associated with cytomegalovirus. The authors suggested that the approach could potentially be extended to other disease states and immunological phenotypes. When HLA alleles, especially DR and DQ, strongly co-occurred, attributing TCR associations to individual alleles was difficult. Because HLA typing was unavailable for some donors at each locus, only the typed subset was used in association tests. The 87-base-pair reads could not distinguish some IMGT-functional V segments, including TRBV6-2 and TRBV6-3, so those segments were excluded. A further reported finding was that TCR beta sequences accurately predicted the HLA-A and HLA-B alleles for most subjects in the first cohort. In a later analysis, more than 15,000 TCR beta sequences were associated with specific HLA alleles at a false discovery rate of 0.05. A later genetic analysis associated a missense DCLRE1C variant with V-gene and J-gene trimming of TCR beta chains, and an independent cohort replicated the association. Over 15 rarely observed V segments, including chromosome 9 orphons, were excluded from the earlier analysis of about 610 of the donors because counts were too low. According to a later analysis, most CMV-associated TCR beta chains appeared to be HLA-restricted, and the HLA associations seemed to be driven largely by CMV exposure. Three of the identified cytomegalovirus-associated TCR beta chains were confirmed in vitro to be specific for cytomegalovirus antigens. In a later analysis, TCR association rates were found to vary across HLA loci, with the most associated TCRs seen for DRB1 alleles and the fewest for HLA-C alleles. A later analysis reported that several top co-occurrence clusters appeared linked to parvovirus B19, influenza, CMV and Epstein-Barr virus. Sequencing depth was assumed to be roughly uniform across donors in the presence/absence analyses, though that assumption may not hold. Compared with equally common non-associated chains, HLA-associated TCR beta chains in a later analysis were more clonally expanded and had lower generation probabilities. Across donors, most TCR sequences were observed very rarely, whereas some public TCRs were present in many individuals. CMV serostatus was the only immune exposure information available for the cohort. Correlated functional status among segregating V segments might reflect linkage disequilibrium, but an unknown experimental factor could not be ruled out. In an earlier analysis of 587 of the donors, most TCR beta V segments appeared in productive rearrangements about 87% or about 30% of the time, broadly matching IMGT annotations. The cohort was sequenced for TCR beta chains only, and without alpha or paired-chain data the features that could be detected were limited. A cluster of highly shared sequence variants was judged likely to represent a technical artifact of the sequencing pipeline.

CDR3 length: 13 amino acids, cysteine to phenylalanine. The CDR3 DNA has 39 bases and is translated from base 1. Per the germline V gene, SQVTM is the CDR1 and ANQGSEA is the CDR2. The V end loses 7 bases and the J end loses 4 bases, and a stretch of 13 bases separates them. The library came from the immunoSEQ multiplex PCR assay. The multiplex PCR relied on a mix of 60 forward primers for TCR Vbeta segments and 13 reverse primers for TCR Jbeta segments. The CDR3 region of rearranged TCR beta genes was amplified from genomic DNA by a multiplex PCR assay. The amplified TCR beta libraries were sequenced on the Illumina HiSeq System as 87-base-pair reads. The source study handled its data this way. A later analysis counted tens of millions of unique TCR beta chains across the 650 to 800 repertoires, and some 12 million of these chains were shared by at least two donors. Raw reads were error-corrected and collapsed into unique sequences with a nearest-neighbor algorithm that merged closely related sequences to remove PCR and sequencing errors. To assign V, D and J gene segments, CDR3 sequences were aligned to IMGT reference sequences. For a sequence to be retained, at least a six-nucleotide match to both a V gene segment and a J gene segment was required. Rearrangements were classified as productive when the CDR3 lacked stop codons and remained in frame with V and J, and all other rearrangements were classified as non-productive. Following IMGT convention, CDR3 was defined as the stretch from the second conserved V-encoded cysteine to the conserved J-encoded phenylalanine. In an earlier analysis of 500 to 650 of the donors, sequences lacking an unambiguous match to a single V gene segment were excluded. An earlier analysis of several hundred of the donors called V segments functional above 56.7% productive rearrangements and segregating when the between-donor standard deviation exceeded 5%. To diagnose cytomegalovirus status from the catalog of TCR beta chain sequences, a statistical classification framework was built. In a later analysis, V and J genes were assigned by comparing TCR nucleotide sequences against IMGT/GENE-DB human TR gene sequences. Using the TCRdist pipeline, a later analysis assigned CDR3 sequences along with most-parsimonious VDJ recombination scenarios. In a later analysis, each TCR beta chain was defined by its CDR3 amino acid sequence together with its V-gene family, and reads without a unique V-gene family were excluded. A later analysis removed over 500 highly shared, low-generation-probability nucleotide sequences to deal with suspected cross-contamination and a sequencing artifact. A later analysis calculated a clonal expansion index for each public chain from normalized within-repertoire ranks of inferred template counts. In a later analysis, generation probabilities were computed using a VDJ recombination model fitted to out-of-frame rearrangements, and the results were checked against IGoR. A later analysis scored TCR-TCR, TCR-HLA and TCR-CMV co-occurrence with hypergeometric tests, applying a repertoire-size bias correction to TCR pairs. False discovery rates were estimated in a later analysis by permuting HLA or CMV assignments 20 times. A later analysis grouped co-occurring TCRs with DBSCAN, adding TCRdist sequence similarity when clustering within HLA-allele-positive subsets. Repertoires with fewer than 30,000 or more than 120,000 public chains, plus five repertoires with anomalous nucleotide sharing, were excluded from co-occurrence clustering. TCRdb took this table from immuneACCESS and kept in-frame rearrangements with V and J called. Such tables lack part of the clones; where checked against another copy, unresolved V genes explain under half of the gap, and the rest is unexplained. V and J calls and clone size are copied from that table; D and trimming were computed from the DNA. Within this sample are 100,000 or so clones, with about three fifths of them counted one time only. The top ten clonotypes cover about 5% of the sample.

The cohort comprised approximately 700 healthy bone marrow donors. At the time of sampling, all cohort members were nominally healthy, though unrecorded immune exposures were likely present. The donor was CMV seropositive and belonged to the group of 250 to 300 seropositive cohort members. Every donor gave a peripheral blood sample, and the peripheral blood mononuclear cells from that sample were used for TCR beta sequencing. The Qiagen DNeasy Blood Extraction Kit was used to extract genomic DNA from the blood cell samples. Sequenced: PBMCs. The chain is made from TRBV29-1 and TRBJ2-2, and the D gene may be TRBD2, 6 bases matching. This TCR derives from a woman aged 25 to 45 in good health and CMV-seropositive. This receptor has the CDR3 CSAGGASTGELFF. The sequence in DNA is TGCAGCGCAGGAGGGGCCTCCACCGGGGAGCTGTTTTTT.